In its sample, the clone carrying this T cell receptor (beta chain) was seen many times. Antigen unknown. From blood, about 250-550 ng of genomic DNA served as TRB template. Multiplex PCR with BIOMED2 TRB-A/B primer pools amplified TRB rearrangements. MiXCR was run by TCRdb on the multiplex PCR reads, yielding one entry per CDR3 protein. This table has around 15,000 distinct CDR3 sequences, roughly 27% appearing once. CDR3 length equals 11 residues. Per the germline V gene, CDR1 is MNHEY and CDR2 is SVGAGI. Between the trimmed V and J ends, which lost 5 bases and 9 bases, there was a span of 8 bases. These data belong to a study of T and B cells in COVID-19 patients. Across the whole study: Peripheral blood came from COVID-19 patients with active infection or after recovery. Of around 21 active-infection patients, 15 to 18 carried comorbidities linked to unfavorable COVID-19 outcome. Study results and caveats: Active COVID-19 showed highly clonal TRB repertoires; recovery showed diversity and richness above healthy donors. Symptomatic-phase blood samples from mildly ill patients and early samples from severe cases were scarce.

The chain is built from TRBV6-5 and TRBJ2-1; D is unclear. Input material: blood. The receptor was derived from a human donor who had recovered from COVID-19. The CDR3 bases are TGTGCCAGCAGTGAAATAGGTGAGCAGTTCTTC. Protein sequence: CASSEIGEQFF.